This section outlines one TCR beta chain sequence together with its context. What it binds is not known. One end of the junction does not line up with germline, which may come from a read error. TCRdb used MiXCR to reprocess the RT-PCR reads, holding one entry per CDR3 protein. The table lists around 580,000 distinct CDR3 sequences, roughly 10% of them singletons, with 10% in the top ten. This CDR3 contains 11 residues. Germline CDR1 LGHDT, CDR2 YNNKEL (reference sequence). This record comes from a study of response to subunit inactivated influenza vaccine. Study results and caveats: Each seasonal influenza vaccination recruits few new T cells, the authors suggested.

The material was PBMCs from blood, obtained on the day of vaccination. The V gene is TRBV3-1, the J gene TRBJ2-3; D gene unclear. The sequence derives from a man aged 50-60 years who received an inactivated influenza vaccine. CDR3 amino acids: CATSRLDTQYF. The CDR3 DNA sequence: TGTGCCACCAGCCGATTAGATACGCAGTATTTT.